These 28 T cell receptor beta chains came from one sample sequenced in a study of long-term antiretroviral therapy in people with HIV (dated by TCRdb to 2022 to 2024). The immunoSEQ hsTCRB v3.0 assay was used at survey level resolution for TRB variable region sequencing. Here the immuneACCESS table is served through TCRdb, limited to in-frame sequences with V and J called. Missing clones are a known gap in these copies; in checked studies unresolved V genes cover under half, and the rest lacks a known reason. The sample has about 21,000 clones on record, less than 90% of them singletons. The ten largest account for 3% to 4% of the sample. Source: unsorted PBMCs, taken 1.9 years after starting antiretroviral therapy. Receptors were obtained from a woman in her 50s with HIV.

There are a few counts of this clone. The chain employs TRBV7-2 and TRBJ1-4, with a possible D match to TRBD1 (5 bases). The CDR3 runs to 16 residues. V was clipped by 5 bases and J by 4 bases, with 17 bases between them. The germline V gene encodes CDR1 SGHTA and CDR2 FQGNSA. The CDR3 bases are TGTGCCAGCAGCCTCCCGAGGGGTCCCCTTAATGAAAAACTGTTTTTT. The encoded protein is CASSLPRGPLNEKLFF.

V and J are TRBV19 and TRBJ2-2, with D maybe TRBD1 (6 bases). The CDR3 loop spans 15 amino acids. CDR1 is LNHDA and CDR2 is SQIVND in the germline V gene (reference sequence). Trimming left V 6 bases short and J 1 base short, with 12 bases between. The DNA of the CDR3 is TGTGCCAGTAGGAAACAGGGCCTGAACACCGGGGAGCTGTTTTTT. This gives the protein CASRKQGLNTGELFF.

This clone appeared a few times. The rearrangement joins TRBV5-4 to TRBJ1-2, with 11 bases identical to TRBD1. The CDR3 length is 16 residues. Germline-derived CDR1 and CDR2 are SGHNT and YYREEE (reference sequence). The J segment lost 8 bases and the V segment lost 4 bases, leaving 13 bases of the junction unmatched. The CDR3 DNA is TGTGCCAGCAGCGCCGACCCGGGACAGGGGGAGGGAGGCTACACCTTC. This codes for CASSADPGQGEGGYTF.

The J gene is TRBJ2-3, the V gene TRBV9, with D possibly matching TRBD1 (6 bases). Germline assignment: CDR1 SGDLS and CDR2 YYNGEE. The CDR3 is 14 amino acids. V lost 3 bases and J 2 bases, leaving 10 bases between the germline ends. The CDR3 DNA sequence: TGTGCCAGCAGCGGGAACAGGGTCACAGATACGCAGTATTTT. This encodes CASSGNRVTDTQYF.

The chain links TRBV10-3 to TRBJ2-2, with 7 bases that match TRBD1. Trimming removed 6 bases from V and 8 bases from J; junction bases left unmatched: 9. The CDR3 runs to 14 residues. From germline, CDR1 is ENHRY and CDR2 SYGVKD. The CDR3 nucleotides are TGTGCCATCAGCCCCGACAGGGTTTTTGGGGAGCTGTTTTTT. Its protein product is CAISPDRVFGELFF.

The genes are TRBV18 and TRBJ2-3; tentative D call: TRBD2 (5 bases). Germline V gene data show CDR1 as KGHSH and CDR2 as LQKENI. The CDR3 length is 15 residues. V lost 6 bases to trimming and J lost 2 bases, with 15 bases between them. CDR3 loop: CASSRVQDSTDTQYF. CDR3 DNA: TGTGCCAGCTCGCGGGTCCAGGACTCCACAGATACGCAGTATTTT. Filled out from reference TRBV18 and TRBJ2-3, the complete variable domain reads NAGVMQNPRHLVRRRGQEARLRCSPMKGHSHVYWYRQLPEEGLKFMVYLQKENIIDESGMPKERFSAEFPKEGPSILRIQQVVRGDSAAYFCASSRVQDSTDTQYFGPGTRLTVL.

The V and J genes are TRBV27 and TRBJ2-7, with D hard to call. The V gene lost 2 bases and the J gene lost 2 bases, with 16 bases spanning the gap. Germline V gives CDR1 MNHEY, CDR2 SMNVEV (reference sequence). The length of the CDR3 is 16 residues. In nucleotides, the CDR3 is TGTGCCAGCAGTTTACGCGATACTGTGCCACCCTACGAGCAGTACTTC. This gives the protein CASSLRDTVPPYEQYF.

The J gene is TRBJ1-3, the V gene TRBV5-8; weak D call: TRBD1 (5 bases). V lost 1 base and J 6 bases, leaving 11 bases between the germline ends. From germline, CDR1 is SGHTS and CDR2 YDEGEE. The CDR3 is 14 residues long. CDR3 coding DNA: TGTGCCAGCAGCTTGCTTCAGGGTGCAAACACCATATATTTT. Translated, it gives CASSLLQGANTIYF. The full variable domain, with the rest looked up from reference TRBV5-8 and TRBJ1-3, is EAGVTQSPTHLIKTRGQQATLRCSPISGHTSVYWYQQALGLGLQFLLWYDEGEERNRGNFPPRFSGRQFPNYSSELNVNALELEDSALYLCASSLLQGANTIYFGEGSWLTVV.

The chain carries TRBV4-2 and TRBJ1-1, with a possible D match to TRBD1 (5 bases). The CDR3 runs to 14 residues. Per germline, CDR1 LGHNA and CDR2 YNFKEQ. V lost 3 bases, J lost 5 bases, and 13 bases lay in between. CDR3 protein: CASSHGGRSTEAFF. In DNA form, the CDR3 reads TGTGCCAGCAGCCACGGGGGGAGGAGTACTGAAGCTTTCTTT.

The rearrangement links TRBV7-2 to TRBJ2-5; D is unclear. This CDR3 has 17 residues. V gave up 5 bases and J gave up 0 bases, with 19 bases separating them. Germline CDR1 and CDR2: SGHTA and FQGNSA. This chain's CDR3 is CASSRRSSRVNQETQYF. The DNA of the CDR3 is TGTGCCAGCAGCCGCCGGTCGTCGAGAGTAAACCAAGAGACCCAGTACTTC.

The count of this clone is one. The genes are TRBV9 and TRBJ1-4; TRBD1 matches at 7 bases. V was pared by 4 bases and J by 8 bases, with 8 bases of the junction left unmatched. The CDR3 is 14 amino acids. The germline CDR1 and CDR2 sequences are SGDLS and YYNGEE. The CDR3 loop reads CASSTAGQDEKLFF. The CDR3 nucleotides read TGTGCCAGCAGCACCGCTGGACAGGACGAAAAACTGTTTTTT.

The rearrangement links TRBV9 to TRBJ2-1; no clear D gene. V gave up 2 bases and J gave up 0 bases, with 9 bases separating them. The CDR3 extends over 15 amino acids. The germline V gene has CDR1 SGDLS and CDR2 YYNGEE. The CDR3, as DNA: TGTGCCAGCAGCGTTCTAGTGAGCTCCTACAATGAGCAGTTCTTC. Its translation is CASSVLVSSYNEQFF.

The gene calls are TRBV4-2 and TRBJ1-2; D remains ambiguous. From germline, CDR1 is LGHNA and CDR2 YNFKEQ. Between the trimmed V and J ends, which lost 0 bases and 4 bases, there was a span of 12 bases. The CDR3 runs to 15 residues. This CDR3 is CASSQDIPASYGYTF. DNA of the CDR3: TGTGCCAGCAGCCAAGATATACCGGCTAGCTATGGCTACACCTTC.

This clone has only a few counts. The rearrangement joins TRBV4-3 to TRBJ2-1, with D perhaps TRBD2 (5 bases). In germline, CDR1 is LGHNA, CDR2 YSLEER. The CDR3 consists of 13 residues. V dropped 1 base and J dropped 8 bases, with 9 bases sitting between them. In DNA, the CDR3 is TGCGCCAGCAGCCAAGCCGAGGGTGATGAGCAGTTCTTC. Protein: CASSQAEGDEQFF.

J is TRBJ2-1 and V is TRBV6-6; 11 bases fit TRBD2. V lost 6 bases, J lost 9 bases, and 10 bases stayed unmatched. In germline, CDR1 is MNHNY, CDR2 SVGAGI (reference sequence). The CDR3 spans 15 residues. CDR3 region: CASRKGLAESSEQFF. The CDR3 nucleotides are TGTGCCAGCAGGAAGGGACTAGCGGAGAGTAGTGAGCAGTTCTTC.

The rearrangement links TRBV2 to TRBJ2-3; 9 positions agree with TRBD1. Germline trimming cut 4 bases from V and 2 bases from J; bases unmatched to any gene: 4. Germline-derived CDR1 and CDR2 are SNHLY and FYNNEI. This CDR3 comprises 15 residues. The CDR3 coding sequence is TGTGCCAGCAGTGTTTGGGACAGGGACACAGATACGCAGTATTTT. Encoded protein: CASSVWDRDTDTQYF.

The chain couples TRBV19 to TRBJ1-6; D is unresolved. V was pared by 1 base and J by 6 bases, with 4 bases between. This CDR3 is 13 amino acids long. The V gene's germline CDR1 is LNHDA and CDR2 SQIVND (reference sequence). This CDR3 is CASSIVANSPLHF. CDR3 DNA sequence: TGTGCCAGTAGTATAGTGGCTAATTCACCCCTCCACTTT. Supplemented by reference TRBV19 and TRBJ1-6, the full variable domain reads DGGITQSPKYLFRKEGQNVTLSCEQNLNHDAMYWYRQDPGQGLRLIYYSQIVNDFQKGDIAEGYSVSREKKESFPLTVTSAQKNPTAFYLCASSIVANSPLHFGNGTRLTVT.

The gene calls are TRBV5-1 and TRBJ2-3; no clear D gene. Germline lookup yields CDR1 SGHRS and CDR2 YFSETQ. The V end lost 4 bases, the J end lost 2 bases, and 17 bases lay between the germline ends. CDR3 length equals 16 residues. CDR3 region: CASSANPTVVTDTQYF. CDR3 nucleotides: TGCGCCAGCAGCGCGAACCCGACGGTAGTCACAGATACGCAGTATTTT.

This rearrangement joins TRBV2 to TRBJ2-3; D is perhaps TRBD2 (6 bases). The V end lost 8 bases, the J end lost 0 bases, and 12 bases lay between the germline ends. The CDR3 sequence is 14 residues long. Germline CDR1 reads SNHLY; CDR2 reads FYNNEI. The CDR3 DNA reads as TGTGCCAGCGCGGGGATTCATAGCACAGATACGCAGTATTTT. This codes for CASAGIHSTDTQYF.

V usage is TRBV7-2 and J usage is TRBJ1-1, with D hard to call. V was clipped by 3 bases and J by 1 base, with 6 bases between them. CDR1 and CDR2 (germline): SGHTA, FQGNSA. The CDR3 consists of 13 residues. As DNA, the CDR3 is TGTGCCAGCAGCTTTAAGGCGAACACTGAAGCTTTCTTT. Its protein product is CASSFKANTEAFF.

V gene TRBV11-2 combines with J gene TRBJ2-1; D not certain. CDR1 is SGHAT, CDR2 FQNNGV, per germline. The CDR3 sequence is 10 residues long. With 2 bases removed from V and 7 bases from J, the gap between germline ends came to 0 bases. CDR3 sequence (DNA): TGTGCCAGCAGCTTAAATGAGCAGTTCTTC. Protein product: CASSLNEQFF. Variable domain in full (rest from reference TRBV11-2 and TRBJ2-1): EAGVAQSPRYKIIEKRQSVAFWCNPISGHATLYWYQQILGQGPKLLIQFQNNGVVDDSQLPKDRFSAERLKGVDSTLKIQPAKLEDSAVYLCASSLNEQFFGPGTRLTVL.

A few counts support this clone. The V call is TRBV2, the J call TRBJ1-5; perhaps TRBD1 as D (6 bases). Germline V gene lookup returns CDR1 SNHLY and CDR2 FYNNEI. V lost 8 bases to trimming and J lost 1 base, with 9 bases between them. This CDR3 is built from 13 residues. DNA for the CDR3: TGTGCCAGCGGAGGGACAAGCAATCAGCCCCAGCATTTT. Protein: CASGGTSNQPQHF.

This clone appeared a few times. This chain links TRBV5-1 with TRBJ1-6, with D uncertain. Germline loops: CDR1 SGHRS, CDR2 YFSETQ. The CDR3 is 12 amino acids. Trimming removed 0 bases at V and 8 bases at J, with 3 bases between. CDR3 region: CASSLGDSPLHF. The CDR3, as DNA: TGCGCCAGCAGCTTGGGTGATTCACCCCTCCACTTT.

The chain recombines TRBV6-1 with TRBJ2-1, with a tentative D call TRBD1 (5 bases). The germline CDR1 and CDR2 sequences are MNHNS and SASEGT. The ends were cut back, 1 base at V and 15 bases at J, with 19 bases in the middle. The CDR3 is 14 amino acids. Here the CDR3 reads CASSEVVGQLQGFF. CDR3 coding DNA: TGTGCCAGCAGTGAAGTCGTGGGGCAGTTGCAGGGGTTCTTC.

This chain uses TRBV5-4 with TRBJ2-3, with 14 bases identical to TRBD2. The germline V gene has CDR1 SGHNT and CDR2 YYREEE (reference sequence). Germline trimming cut 3 bases from V and 8 bases from J; bases unmatched to any gene: 11. CDR3 size: 17 residues. Here the CDR3 reads CASSWRLAGGTLGTQYF. CDR3 in DNA: TGTGCCAGCAGCTGGAGACTAGCGGGAGGGACCCTAGGTACGCAGTATTTT.

The genes are TRBV6-8 and TRBJ2-3, with 9 bases aligning to TRBD2. The CDR3 has 11 amino acids. Per germline, CDR1 MNHGY and CDR2 SAAAGT. The CDR3: CVRTSEDTQYF. The CDR3 nucleotides read TGTGTAAGGACTAGCGAGGATACGCAGTATTTT.

This chain connects TRBV28 to TRBJ1-6; D gene uncertain. V was pared by 0 bases and J by 7 bases, with 16 bases between. Germline CDR1 and CDR2: MDHEN and SYDVKM. The CDR3 loop spans 17 amino acids. CDR3: CASSLWGIGPRNSPLHF. The CDR3 DNA follows: TGTGCCAGCAGTTTATGGGGCATAGGGCCACGAAATTCACCCCTCCACTTT.

The chain joins TRBV30 to TRBJ2-1; maybe TRBD2 (7 bases). The germline gives CDR1 GTSNPN, CDR2 SVGIG (reference sequence). With 0 bases removed from V and 5 bases from J, the gap between germline ends came to 14 bases. The CDR3 loop spans 15 amino acids. The CDR3 loop is CAWSVTAGAHNEQFF. For the CDR3, the DNA is TGTGCCTGGAGTGTTACGGCGGGGGCCCACAATGAGCAGTTCTTC.